The 30 T cell receptor beta chains reported below all come from one sample, sequenced in a study of blood T cell repertoires in COVID-19. Profiling relied on immunoSEQ multiplex PCR, and the TCRdb table lists in-frame clones only, not all of them. The sample includes about 220,000 clones, 84% seen only once; the top ten take approximately 3%. The specimen was peripheral blood. These TCRs come from a woman aged 30 to 39 who had recovered from COVID-19.

The chain has TRBV12-3 or TRBV12-4 and TRBJ1-4; D call uncertain. V gave up 1 base and J gave up 6 bases, with 6 bases separating them. There are 13 residues in the CDR3. In DNA, the CDR3 is TGTGCCAGCAGTTTAGTAGCGGATGAAAAACTGTTTTTT. Translating it yields CASSLVADEKLFF.

The V and J genes are TRBV20-1 and TRBJ2-5; no reliable D call. Per germline, CDR1 DFQATT and CDR2 SNEGSKA (reference sequence). This CDR3 has 10 amino acids. The V and J ends lost 5 bases and 5 bases respectively, with 6 bases between them. This CDR3 is CSALLETQYF. As DNA, the CDR3 is TGCAGTGCTCTTTTGGAGACCCAGTACTTC.

This chain connects TRBV28 to TRBJ2-1; D is possibly TRBD2 (6 bases). Trimming left V 2 bases short and J 6 bases short, with 11 bases between. Germline values: CDR1 MDHEN, CDR2 SYDVKM. CDR3 length: 14 residues. The CDR3: CASSLAGRINEQFF. In nucleotides, the CDR3 is TGTGCCAGCAGTTTAGCGGGACGTATCAATGAGCAGTTCTTC.

This chain connects TRBV7-9 to TRBJ2-7; a weak D match, TRBD2 (6 bases). CDR3 size: 13 residues. Germline V gene data show CDR1 as SEHNR and CDR2 as FQNEAQ (reference sequence). The V end was cut by 3 bases, the J end by 1 base, with 7 bases between. CDR3 sequence reads: CASSLDYSYEQYF. The CDR3 DNA reads as TGTGCCAGCAGCTTGGACTATTCCTACGAGCAGTACTTC.

The chain is built from TRBV7-9 and TRBJ1-2, with 8 bases fitting TRBD1. This CDR3 region has 15 residues. Germline CDR1 reads SEHNR; CDR2 reads FQNEAQ (reference sequence). Trimming removed 1 base from V and 5 bases from J; junction bases left unmatched: 6. CDR3 region: CASSLVVGTGYGYTF. The CDR3 bases are TGTGCCAGCAGCTTAGTTGTTGGGACAGGTTATGGCTACACCTTC.

V and J are TRBV11-2 and TRBJ2-1, with 9 bases identical to TRBD2. The ends lost 2 bases at V and 2 bases at J; junction bases unmatched: 10. This CDR3 spans 18 amino acids. Germline V gene lookup returns CDR1 SGHAT and CDR2 FQNNGV. As DNA, the CDR3 is TGTGCCAGCAGCTTATCGCGGGAGGGCATCCCGCCCTACAATGAGCAGTTCTTC. This codes for CASSLSREGIPPYNEQFF.

J is TRBJ2-7 and V is TRBV5-1; 10 nucleotides align to TRBD2. In germline, CDR1 is SGHRS, CDR2 YFSETQ. V shed 4 bases, J shed 4 bases, and the junction held 5 bases outside the gene matches. CDR3 length: 14 amino acids. The CDR3 DNA is TGCGCCAGCAGCCCGCTAGCGGGAGCTTACGAGCAGTACTTC. It specifies CASSPLAGAYEQYF.

The V gene is TRBV15, the J gene TRBJ1-4, with TRBD1 identical over 7 bases. V trimming: 4 bases; J trimming: 2 bases; junction bases outside the gene matches: 4. CDR1 is LNHNV and CDR2 is YYDKDF in the germline V gene (reference sequence). This CDR3 region has 15 residues. The CDR3 loop is CATSIAGQTNEKLFF. The CDR3 DNA reads as TGTGCCACCAGCATAGCGGGACAGACTAATGAAAAACTGTTTTTT. Using reference TRBV15 and TRBJ1-4 for the parts outside the CDR3, the full variable domain is DAMVIQNPRYQVTQFGKPVTLSCSQTLNHNVMYWYQQKSSQAPKLLFHYYDKDFNNEADTPDNFQSRRPNTSFCFLDIRSPGLGDTAMYLCATSIAGQTNEKLFFGSGTQLSVL.

V is TRBV10-2 and J is TRBJ1-6, with 10 positions matching TRBD1. CDR1 WSHSY and CDR2 SAAADI come from the germline V gene. The CDR3 is made up of 15 amino acids. Trimming took 4 bases from V and 6 from J; bases not matched to a gene: 3. CDR3: CASSGRTGGNSPLHF. The CDR3, as DNA: TGCGCCAGCAGTGGGCGGACAGGGGGTAATTCACCCCTCCACTTT.

This clone was observed once. The V and J genes are TRBV3-1 (or the pseudogene TRBV3-2) and TRBJ2-1, with D uncertain. The germline V gene has CDR1 LGHDT and CDR2 YNNKEL (reference sequence). The CDR3 spans 12 residues. The V gene lost 4 bases and the J gene lost 8 bases, with 9 bases spanning the gap. The CDR3 loop reads CASSPPTDEQFF. The DNA for the CDR3 is TGTGCCAGCAGCCCTCCTACTGATGAGCAGTTCTTC.

V gene TRBV27 combines with J gene TRBJ1-5, with 8 nucleotides matching TRBD1. Trimming took 0 bases from V and 11 from J; bases not matched to a gene: 12. The CDR3 is made up of 16 amino acids. Germline V CDR1 and CDR2: MNHEY, SMNVEV (reference sequence). This chain's CDR3 is CASSLSAGGILKAQHF. The CDR3 nucleotides read TGTGCCAGCAGTTTATCGGCAGGGGGCATCTTGAAAGCCCAGCATTTT.

The chain employs TRBV5-1 and TRBJ2-1, with D possibly TRBD2 on 5 matching bases. Between the trimmed V and J ends, which lost 7 bases and 5 bases, there was a span of 22 bases. This CDR3 region has 16 residues. The germline V gene encodes CDR1 SGHRS and CDR2 YFSETQ. Written as DNA, the CDR3 is TGCGCCAGCTCCCCCTCTTCCCCCAGCGGAAACAATGAGCAGTTCTTC. Its translation is CASSPSSPSGNNEQFF.

The rearrangement joins TRBV10-2 to TRBJ2-7; 8 bases map to TRBD2. The germline CDR1 and CDR2 sequences are WSHSY and SAAADI. CDR3 length: 13 residues. J lost 6 bases, V lost 5 bases, and 6 bases had no gene match. Here the CDR3 DNA reads TGCGCCAGCAGTCGGAAGCGGGAGAGCGAGCAGTACTTC. This gives the protein CASSRKRESEQYF.

The chain is built from TRBV9 and TRBJ1-6; D is undetermined. The V end lost 0 bases, the J end lost 4 bases, and 26 bases lay between the germline ends. Germline values: CDR1 SGDLS, CDR2 YYNGEE. The CDR3 has 21 residues. CDR3 nucleotide sequence: TGTGCCAGCAGCGTAGATCCCCGACCCCCGACAAATCCTTTTTATAATTCACCCCTCCACTTT. It yields the protein CASSVDPRPPTNPFYNSPLHF.

This sequence joins TRBV20-1 and TRBJ1-1; TRBD1 matches 10 bases. Germline CDR1 is DFQATT and CDR2 is SNEGSKA (reference sequence). The CDR3 totals 15 residues. The V gene end was trimmed by 3 bases and the J gene end by 3 bases; junction bases not matched to a gene: 7. The CDR3 DNA reads as TGCAGTGCTAGTTTCCCTGGACAGGGGGACACTGAAGCTTTCTTT. This sequence encodes CSASFPGQGDTEAFF.

This clone is a singleton in its sample. The chain is built from TRBV6-1 and TRBJ2-2; D call uncertain. CDR1 MNHNS and CDR2 SASEGT come from the germline V gene. The CDR3 length is 14 residues. With 3 bases removed from V and 5 bases from J, the gap between germline ends came to 10 bases. CDR3 in DNA: TGTGCCAGCAGTGAGGGCCAGGTGACCGGGGAGCTGTTTTTT. Translated, it gives CASSEGQVTGELFF.

This chain links TRBV2 with TRBJ1-2; maybe TRBD1 (6 bases). Germline V gives CDR1 SNHLY, CDR2 FYNNEI. V lost 2 bases, J lost 5 bases, and 12 bases lay in between. The CDR3 contains 14 residues. CDR3 in amino acids: CASSELGQGYGYTF. CDR3 DNA: TGTGCCAGCAGTGAATTGGGGCAGGGGTATGGCTACACCTTC. Filled out from reference TRBV2 and TRBJ1-2, the complete variable domain reads EPEVTQTPSHQVTQMGQEVILRCVPISNHLYFYWYRQILGQKVEFLVSFYNNEISEKSEIFDDQFSVERPDGSNFTLKIRSTKLEDSAMYFCASSELGQGYGYTFGSGTRLTVV.

The V call is TRBV15, the J call TRBJ2-3; 8 nucleotides align to TRBD2. Losses at the gene ends were 5 bases for V and 4 bases for J; bases not matched to a gene: 14. The V gene's germline CDR1 is LNHNV and CDR2 YYDKDF (reference sequence). CDR3 length: 17 residues. Here the CDR3 reads CATSGEGREGPPDTQYF. CDR3 in DNA: TGTGCCACCAGCGGCGAGGGTCGGGAGGGCCCCCCAGATACGCAGTATTTT.

V gene TRBV2 combines with J gene TRBJ2-5, with a weak D call TRBD1 (5 bases). Per the germline V gene, CDR1 is SNHLY and CDR2 is FYNNEI. The length of the CDR3 is 15 residues. Trimming pared 7 bases from V and 2 bases from J, leaving 17 bases between. The CDR3 DNA sequence: TGTGCCAGCAAATCGTCAACCTCAGGGCAAGAGACCCAGTACTTC. Protein: CASKSSTSGQETQYF.

The chain is built from TRBV12-3 or TRBV12-4 and TRBJ2-5, with 7 bases aligning to TRBD1. There are 13 residues in the CDR3. J was trimmed by 7 bases and V by 9 bases; bases with no gene match: 11. The CDR3 DNA follows: TGTGCCAGTCAATCGGGACAGACTGGGACCCAGTACTTC. Protein: CASQSGQTGTQYF.

This clone was detected once. The sample has other DNA sequences that encode this CDR3 too. The chain uses TRBV10-1 and TRBJ2-7; 12 nucleotides align to TRBD1. The junction had 3 bases not matched to a gene; V was cut back by 5 bases and J by 1 base. Germline CDR1 is WNHNN and CDR2 is SYGVQD (reference sequence). The CDR3 spans 15 residues. CDR3 in amino acids: CASSPGQGASYEQYF. DNA of the CDR3: TGCGCCAGCAGTCCGGGACAGGGGGCTTCCTACGAGCAGTACTTC.

V gene TRBV6-6 combines with J gene TRBJ2-1; the D gene is possibly TRBD2 (6 bases). The CDR3 covers 15 residues. Germline V gene data show CDR1 as MNHNY and CDR2 as SVGAGI (reference sequence). The V end lost 6 bases, the J end lost 2 bases, and 14 bases lay between the germline ends. CDR3 amino acids: CASSRTGTPYNEQFF. CDR3 nucleotides: TGTGCCAGCAGCCGAACCGGGACTCCCTACAATGAGCAGTTCTTC.

This sequence joins TRBV5-1 and TRBJ2-5, with D uncertain. Germline assignment: CDR1 SGHRS and CDR2 YFSETQ. The CDR3 is 14 residues long. Trimming removed 3 bases at V and 5 bases at J, with 14 bases between. In DNA, the CDR3 is TGCGCCAGCAGCTCCGGTGATCGGCGGGAGACCCAGTACTTC. Its translation: CASSSGDRRETQYF.

The CDR3 protein is CASSLAGWGETQYF. DNA of the CDR3: TGTGCCAGCAGCTTGGCAGGGTGGGGAGAGACCCAGTACTTC. This rearrangement joins TRBV5-6 to TRBJ2-5; D is possibly TRBD1 (5 bases). V shed 0 bases and J shed 4 bases, with 10 bases lying between them. CDR1 and CDR2 (germline): SGHDT, YYEEEE. This CDR3 region has 14 residues.

This clone was detected only a few times. This chain uses TRBV27 with TRBJ1-5, with D tentatively TRBD1 (5 bases). This CDR3 contains 15 residues. In germline, CDR1 is MNHEY, CDR2 SMNVEV (reference sequence). The V end lost 3 bases, the J end lost 2 bases, and 11 bases lay between the germline ends. The CDR3: CASSFTTGGNQPQHF. The DNA of the CDR3 is TGTGCCAGCAGTTTCACCACGGGGGGCAATCAGCCCCAGCATTTT.

The chain has TRBV14 and TRBJ1-6; TRBD1 matches 7 bases. CDR3 length equals 14 residues. V was pared by 1 base and J by 8 bases, with 2 bases of the junction left unmatched. Germline V gene lookup returns CDR1 SGHDN and CDR2 FVKESK. The CDR3 sequence is CASSQGGGYSPLHF. The CDR3 region has the DNA TGTGCCAGCAGCCAAGGAGGGGGCTATTCACCCCTCCACTTT.

The J gene is TRBJ1-5, the V gene TRBV3-1 (or the pseudogene TRBV3-2); D is ambiguous. Germline loops: CDR1 LGHDT, CDR2 YNNKEL (reference sequence). Trimming took 4 bases from V and 3 from J, leaving 7 bases between them. This CDR3 is built from 13 residues. In DNA form, the CDR3 reads TGTGCCAGCAGCCCGAGCTACAATCAGCCCCAGCATTTT. This gives the protein CASSPSYNQPQHF.

This clone was counted a single time. The genes are TRBV5-1 and TRBJ2-1; 12 nucleotides align to TRBD2. Germline values: CDR1 SGHRS, CDR2 YFSETQ. The V gene end was trimmed by 4 bases and the J gene end by 7 bases; junction bases not matched to a gene: 12. The CDR3 spans 17 residues. The CDR3 protein is CASSPVSGLAGLNEQFF. CDR3 nucleotides: TGCGCCAGCAGCCCTGTCTCCGGACTAGCGGGATTGAATGAGCAGTTCTTC.

The V gene is TRBV24-1, the J gene TRBJ2-5; weak D call: TRBD1 (6 bases). The CDR3 sequence is 14 residues long. Germline V gene data show CDR1 as KGHDR and CDR2 as SFDVKD. V was trimmed by 10 bases and J by 5 bases, leaving 19 bases between them. CDR3 sequence (DNA): TGTGCCACTCAGTTAGGGGGTGTATCGGAGACCCAGTACTTC. Amino acid sequence: CATQLGGVSETQYF.

The genes are TRBV7-2 and TRBJ2-7, with 7 bases matching TRBD1. From germline, CDR1 is SGHTA and CDR2 FQGNSA. V lost 5 bases and J lost 0; bases outside the gene matches: 13. The CDR3 runs to 17 residues. The CDR3 DNA follows: TGTGCCAGCAGCCCCCCGGCAGGGGGTTCCTTCTCCTACGAGCAGTACTTC. Translation: CASSPPAGGSFSYEQYF.